These T cell receptor beta chains were read from a single sample in a study of T cell changes during pregnancy in multiple sclerosis. Using immunoSEQ multiplex PCR, the repertoire was profiled, and TCRdb retains in-frame clones only, with some absent. Of almost 95,000 clones listed, under 95% are singletons. The sample was peripheral blood, taken in the first trimester of pregnancy. The receptor source for this set is a female donor with multiple sclerosis, enrolled in a pregnancy study. Each CDR3 is given with its conserved first and last residue. D genes are given only for firm matches. Some rows mark clone size as missing; the rest say once, few, many or name a class of expanded clone.

d_call j_call v_call clone_size cdr3_aa cdr3_nt
TRBD1 TRBJ1-4 TRBV27 . CASRETGLVEEKLFF TGTGCCAGCAGAGAGACAGGGTTAGTGGAGGAAAAACTGTTTTTT
TRBD2 TRBJ2-1 TRBV7-2 . CASTAGGNEQFF TGTGCCAGCACCGCGGGGGGGAATGAGCAGTTCTTC
. TRBJ1-1 TRBV5-4 . CASSLGGLNTEAFF TGTGCCAGCAGCTTGGGTGGGCTGAACACTGAAGCTTTCTTT
. TRBJ2-7 TRBV2 . CASTRDNSPYEQYF TGTGCCAGCACCCGGGACAACTCCCCTTACGAGCAGTACTTC
. TRBJ2-6 TRBV9 . CASSLSTGQLGANVLTF TGTGCCAGCAGCCTCAGTACAGGGCAATTGGGGGCCAACGTCCTGACTTTC
. TRBJ2-3 TRBV5-1 . CASSFVLAVATDTQYF TGCGCCAGCAGCTTCGTACTAGCAGTGGCCACAGATACGCAGTATTTT
. TRBJ1-2 TRBV30 . CAWSVGSQGYTF TGTGCCTGGAGTGTAGGGAGTCAAGGCTACACCTTC
TRBD1 TRBJ2-7 TRBV19 . CASSIDNGQASEQYF TGTGCCAGTAGTATAGATAATGGACAGGCTTCCGAGCAGTACTTC
TRBD1 TRBJ2-1 TRBV5-1 . CASSSGTGKGNEQFF TGCGCCAGCAGCAGCGGGACAGGGAAAGGCAATGAGCAGTTCTTC
TRBD1 TRBJ1-3 TRBV9 . CASSRGGAGNTIYF TGTGCCAGCAGCCGAGGGGGCGCTGGAAACACCATATATTTT
TRBD2 TRBJ2-2 TRBV6-1 . CASSHLVAGTGELFF TGTGCCAGCAGCCATTTAGTAGCGGGGACCGGGGAGCTGTTTTTT
. TRBJ2-3 TRBV20-1 . CSGPESDTQYF TGCAGTGGCCCCGAGTCAGATACGCAGTATTTT
. TRBJ1-4 TRBV28 . CASSFWAEQEKLFF TGTGCCAGCAGTTTCTGGGCAGAACAGGAAAAACTGTTTTTT
TRBD2 TRBJ2-7 TRBV18 once CASSPGSAVAGAFYEQYF TGTGCCAGCTCACCAGGAAGCGCGGTAGCGGGAGCATTCTACGAGCAGTACTTC
. TRBJ2-5 TRBV11-2 . CAGQGEETQYF TGTGCTGGGCAGGGTGAGGAGACCCAGTACTTC
. TRBJ1-1 TRBV27 once CASSRTQGRTEAFF TGTGCCAGCAGTCGTACACAGGGAAGGACTGAAGCTTTCTTT
. TRBJ2-1 TRBV14 . CASSQDQSFGVRSSYNEQFF TGTGCCAGCAGCCAAGATCAATCATTCGGGGTAAGGAGCTCCTACAATGAGCAGTTCTTC
TRBD1 TRBJ1-2 TRBV28 . CASSSAPTGVYGYTF TGTGCCAGCAGTTCGGCCCCCACAGGGGTATATGGCTACACCTTC
. TRBJ1-4 TRBV19 . CASSIGGNEKLFF TGTGCCAGTAGTATTGGAGGAAATGAAAAACTGTTTTTT
TRBD1 TRBJ1-2 TRBV7-2 . CASSPSGTGVYGYTF TGTGCCAGCAGCCCGTCCGGGACAGGCGTCTATGGCTACACCTTC
TRBD1 TRBJ1-5 TRBV2 . CASSTGGAFQPQHF TGTGCCAGCAGTACAGGGGGCGCGTTTCAGCCCCAGCATTTT
TRBD1 TRBJ2-3 TRBV11-2 . CASSLRTGGYTDTQYF TGTGCCAGCAGCCTAAGGACAGGGGGCTATACAGATACGCAGTATTTT
. TRBJ1-1 TRBV5-1 . CASSFGTGVFDTEAFF TGCGCCAGCAGCTTTGGGACGGGGGTTTTTGACACTGAAGCTTTCTTT
. TRBJ2-7 TRBV6-1 . CASSVRDSRSSYEQYF TGTGCCAGCAGTGTCCGGGACTCCAGAAGCTCCTACGAGCAGTACTTC
. TRBJ1-2 TRBV11-2 . CASSLVQGGGYGYTF TGTGCCAGCAGCCTTGTACAGGGCGGCGGGTATGGCTACACCTTC
. TRBJ2-7 TRBV4-2 . CASSQRGKPLSYEQYF TGTGCCAGCAGCCAGCGAGGAAAACCCCTAAGCTACGAGCAGTACTTC
TRBD2 TRBJ2-7 TRBV19 . CAPSGSSYEQYF TGTGCCCCTAGCGGGAGCTCCTACGAGCAGTACTTC
TRBD1 TRBJ1-3 TRBV11-2 . CASSPHPKTGVGGNTIYF TGTGCCAGCAGCCCACACCCAAAGACAGGGGTGGGTGGAAACACCATATATTTT
. TRBJ2-5 TRBV5-4 . CASRLGSQETQYF TGTGCCAGCAGATTGGGGAGCCAAGAGACCCAGTACTTC
TRBD1 TRBJ1-5 TRBV30 . CAWGQGRDQPQHF TGTGCCTGGGGACAGGGTAGAGATCAGCCCCAGCATTTT
TRBD1 TRBJ2-7 TRBV5-5 . CASSWEDRGTEQYF TGTGCCAGCAGCTGGGAGGACAGGGGCACCGAGCAGTACTTC
. TRBJ2-1 TRBV11-3 . CASSFSGVGGSHHNEQFF TGTGCCAGCAGCTTTTCAGGGGTAGGCGGGAGCCACCACAATGAGCAGTTCTTC
TRBD1 TRBJ1-4 TRBV30 . CAWSAGTGGEKLFF TGTGCCTGGAGTGCCGGGACAGGGGGTGAAAAACTGTTTTTT
TRBD2 TRBJ2-2 TRBV13 . CASSYPPGLAGSGELFF TGTGCCAGCAGCTACCCCCCGGGACTAGCGGGATCCGGGGAGCTGTTTTTT
. TRBJ2-1 TRBV4-3 . CASSQSPAAPTEQFF TGCGCCAGCAGCCAATCCCCGGCGGCGCCGACTGAGCAGTTCTTC
. TRBJ2-5 TRBV7-6 once CASSPRTGVETQYF TGTGCCAGCAGTCCACGAACGGGAGTTGAGACCCAGTACTTC
. TRBJ1-1 TRBV5-4 . CASSSPTVAAGAFF TGTGCCAGCAGCTCCCCTACCGTCGCCGCGGGGGCTTTCTTT
. TRBJ2-1 TRBV5-1 . CASSLTTGISGEQFF TGCGCCAGCAGCTTGACGACAGGAATTTCTGGTGAGCAGTTCTTC
. TRBJ2-7 TRBV18 . CASSPGQLYEQYF TGTGCCAGCTCACCTGGACAGCTTTACGAGCAGTACTTC
. TRBJ1-5 TRBV7-9 . CASSRSLAGEQPQHF TGTGCCAGCAGCCGCTCTCTGGCAGGGGAACAGCCCCAGCATTTT
. TRBJ2-7 TRBV29-1 . CSVEEDFNYEQYF TGCAGCGTTGAAGAGGACTTCAACTACGAGCAGTACTTC
. TRBJ2-7 TRBV7-9 few CASSLDNPYEQYF TGTGCCAGCAGCTTGGACAACCCCTACGAGCAGTACTTC
TRBD1 TRBJ2-7 TRBV7-7 . CASSPAPTGAYYEQYF TGTGCCAGCAGTCCCGCCCCGACAGGGGCCTACTACGAGCAGTACTTC
. TRBJ1-2 TRBV11-2 . CASSLDRGSGYTF TGTGCCAGCAGCTTAGACAGGGGAAGTGGCTACACCTTC
TRBD2 TRBJ2-1 TRBV9 . CASSERGETSGRARNEQFF TGTGCCAGCAGCGAGAGGGGAGAGACTAGCGGGAGGGCCAGGAATGAGCAGTTCTTC
TRBD2 TRBJ2-7 TRBV7-6 . CASSTSGVSYEQYF TGTGCCAGCAGTACTAGCGGGGTCTCCTACGAGCAGTACTTC
. TRBJ2-2 TRBV19 . CAIGGGGPWNTGELFF TGTGCCATCGGTGGTGGGGGCCCTTGGAACACCGGGGAGCTGTTTTTT
TRBD1 TRBJ1-2 TRBV6-5 . CASSGSGTGQYGYTF TGTGCCAGCAGTGGGTCCGGGACAGGGCAGTATGGCTACACCTTC
. TRBJ1-1 TRBV12-5 . CASGPRTPEAFF TGTGCTAGTGGTCCTCGGACTCCTGAAGCTTTCTTT
TRBD1 TRBJ1-3 TRBV10-2 . CASSLPGQGSGNTIYF TGCGCCAGCAGCCTGCCCGGACAGGGATCTGGAAACACCATATATTTT
TRBD1 TRBJ2-7 TRBV11-2 . CASSPGTGYEQYF TGTGCCAGCAGCCCAGGGACAGGCTACGAGCAGTACTTC
. TRBJ1-3 TRBV7-2 . CASSYDRFNTIYF TGTGCCAGCAGCTATGACAGATTTAACACCATATATTTT
TRBD1 TRBJ1-5 TRBV19 . CASSPDRGRQPQHF TGTGCCAGTAGCCCCGACAGGGGACGTCAGCCCCAGCATTTT
TRBD1 TRBJ1-4 TRBV4-2 . CASSQDWGQGGEKLFF TGTGCCAGCAGCCAAGATTGGGGACAGGGTGGGGAAAAACTGTTTTTT